This T cell receptor beta chain is drawn from a study of blood T cell repertoires in COVID-19 (dated by TCRdb to about 2020). For the wider study: The collaborator samples originated in the United States, Italy and Spain and spanned the acute and convalescent phases of COVID-19. The material from the prospective study consisted of cDNA or gDNA derived from T cells, B-cell-depleted T cells, or PBMCs. The dataset comprised deeply sampled blood TCRbeta repertoires from subjects exposed to, actively infected with, or recovered from COVID-19. The repertoires were released in a freely available public database intended as a resource for research on the immune response to SARS-CoV-2. The samples were drawn from two sources: the first 160 participants of the ongoing ImmuneRACE study, and over 1,000 subjects contributed by 6 global collaborators. Sample metadata almost always included a de-identified subject ID, COVID-19 status, age in years and sex. Where HLA class I and class II types were available, the types were taken from metadata supplied by the sample provider, not from assay-based typing.

Each collaborating institution followed its own protocols to collect whole blood in K2EDTA tubes. For TCRbeta analysis, collaborators shipped samples in one of three forms: frozen whole blood, isolated PBMCs, or DNA extracted from either of those sample types. The immunoSEQ Assay, a bias-controlled multiplex PCR, was used to amplify TCRbeta CDR3 regions from genomic DNA. The source study handled its data this way. Within the assay, amplification of reference gene primers was used to estimate how many nucleated cells each sample contained. To quantify the absolute abundance of each unique TCRbeta CDR3 rearrangement, sequence reads were collapsed and filtered. Productive Simpson clonality was computed per sample as the square root of Simpson's diversity index over productive rearrangements. TCRdb mirrors the immuneACCESS table, restricted to in-frame sequences. Some clones are absent from its copies; in checked studies, under half trace to an unresolved V gene, and the reason for the others is unknown. That table gives V, J and clone size, and the DNA gave D and trimming. The sample table contains around 220,000 clones; only one count was recorded for around 84% of them. Jointly, the top ten make up roughly 4.5% of the sample.

General study outcomes and caveats: How much clinical and demographic metadata was included differed by source and by participant, and the metadata was provided uncurated.

V sheds 3 bases and J sheds 10 bases, leaving 24 bases between their ends. From its cysteine to its phenylalanine, the CDR3 spans 16 amino acids. Only the CDR3 DNA is retained, 48 bases long and in frame from the first base. CDR1 MRHNA and CDR2 SNTAGT were looked up in the germline V gene. About this clone itself: The clone's antigen remains unknown. It has no much larger one-base neighbor in the sample; base qualities were not kept.

The chain links TRBV6-4 with TRBJ1-1; the best D guess is TRBD1, with 5 bases matching. This TCR was recovered from a man between 50 and 59 years old with acute or convalescent COVID-19. The sample comprised peripheral blood. The DNA reads TGTGCCAGCAGTGATACTACGGCAGTGTGGGGCCGTGGAGCTTTCTTT. This translates into CASSDTTAVWGRGAFF.